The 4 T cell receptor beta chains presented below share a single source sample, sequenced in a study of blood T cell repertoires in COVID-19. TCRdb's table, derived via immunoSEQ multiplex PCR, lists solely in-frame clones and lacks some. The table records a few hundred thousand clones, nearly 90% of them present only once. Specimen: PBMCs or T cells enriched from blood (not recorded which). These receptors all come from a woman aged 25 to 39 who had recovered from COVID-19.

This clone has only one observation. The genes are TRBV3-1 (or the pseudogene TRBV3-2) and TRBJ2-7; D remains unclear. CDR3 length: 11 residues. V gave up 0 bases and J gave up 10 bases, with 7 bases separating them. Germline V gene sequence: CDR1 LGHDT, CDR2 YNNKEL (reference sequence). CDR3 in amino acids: CASSQEDNQYF. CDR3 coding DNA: TGTGCCAGCAGCCAAGAAGACAACCAGTACTTC.

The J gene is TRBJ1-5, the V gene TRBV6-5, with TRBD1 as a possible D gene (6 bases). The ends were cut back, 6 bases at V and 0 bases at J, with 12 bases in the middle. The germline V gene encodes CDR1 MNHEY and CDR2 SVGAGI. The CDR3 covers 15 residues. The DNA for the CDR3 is TGTGCCAGCAGGCGAGGACAGAATAGCAATCAGCCCCAGCATTTT. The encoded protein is CASRRGQNSNQPQHF.

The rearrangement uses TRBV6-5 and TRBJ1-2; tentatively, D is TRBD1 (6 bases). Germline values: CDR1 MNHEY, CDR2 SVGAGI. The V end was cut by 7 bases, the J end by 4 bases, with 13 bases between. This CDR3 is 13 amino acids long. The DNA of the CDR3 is TGTGCCAGCACCCCGGGACACCTCTATGGCTACACCTTC. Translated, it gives CASTPGHLYGYTF.

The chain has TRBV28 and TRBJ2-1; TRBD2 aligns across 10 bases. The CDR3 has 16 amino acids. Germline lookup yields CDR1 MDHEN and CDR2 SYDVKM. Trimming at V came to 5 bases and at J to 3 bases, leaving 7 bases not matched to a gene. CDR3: CASSPAGTSVYNEQFF. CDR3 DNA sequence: TGTGCCAGCAGTCCCGCCGGGACTAGCGTCTACAATGAGCAGTTCTTC.